Below are 28 T cell receptor beta chains sequenced from a single sample in a study of technical replicates of blood from a few donors (TCRdb year 2017). Receptor amplification or capture employed the immunoSEQ multiplex PCR assay. As stored in TCRdb, this immuneACCESS dataset retains in-frame rearrangements with V and J assigned. A fraction of the clones does not appear; measured against another copy, unresolved V genes explain less than half of the discrepancy, and the remainder lacks a known reason. This sample holds about 75,000 clones; approximately 97% were observed only once. The biggest ten clones account for approximately 0.2% of the sample. The material sequenced was T cells isolated from PBMCs. The receptor source for this set is a human donor in good health.

V gene TRBV20-1 combines with J gene TRBJ2-2; D gene ambiguous. Germline V gene sequence: CDR1 DFQATT, CDR2 SNEGSKA (reference sequence). The CDR3 loop spans 11 amino acids. V was trimmed by 6 bases and J by 6 bases, leaving 8 bases between them. In nucleotides, the CDR3 is TGCAGTGCCAACGTAGCCGGGGAGCTGTTTTTT. It yields the protein CSANVAGELFF.

This chain joins TRBV19 and TRBJ2-1; 9 nucleotides align to TRBD1. Trimming at V came to 5 bases and at J to 7 bases, leaving 9 bases not matched to a gene. The CDR3 consists of 15 residues. Germline CDR1 LNHDA, CDR2 SQIVND (reference sequence). This CDR3 reads CASSPDRGMINEQFF. The CDR3 DNA reads as TGTGCCAGTAGTCCAGACAGGGGGATGATTAATGAGCAGTTCTTC. The complete variable domain, with remaining parts taken from reference TRBV19 and TRBJ2-1, reads DGGITQSPKYLFRKEGQNVTLSCEQNLNHDAMYWYRQDPGQGLRLIYYSQIVNDFQKGDIAEGYSVSREKKESFPLTVTSAQKNPTAFYLCASSPDRGMINEQFFGPGTRLTVL.

In this sample, this clone turned up once. The genes are TRBV6-5 and TRBJ2-5; the D is unclear. CDR3 length: 13 residues. Trimming removed 7 bases from V and 5 bases from J, with 14 bases in between. CDR1 MNHEY and CDR2 SVGAGI come from the germline V gene. The CDR3 sequence: CASTPAVEETQYF. Here the CDR3 DNA reads TGTGCCAGCACCCCAGCTGTGGAGGAGACCCAGTACTTC.

The chain carries TRBV25-1 and TRBJ2-3, with D possibly being TRBD1 (6 bases). Between the trimmed V and J ends, which lost 5 bases and 11 bases, there was a span of 17 bases. The CDR3 loop spans 13 amino acids. The germline V gene encodes CDR1 MGHDK and CDR2 SYGVNS. CDR3: CASSIGGASRQYF. The CDR3 region has the DNA TGTGCCAGCAGTATTGGGGGCGCCAGCAGGCAGTATTTT.

The chain joins TRBV5-1 to TRBJ1-1; 7 nucleotides agree with TRBD1. CDR3 length equals 14 residues. V lost 2 bases to trimming and J lost 6 bases; unmatched junction nucleotides: 7. In germline, CDR1 is SGHRS, CDR2 YFSETQ. Written as DNA, the CDR3 is TGCGCCAGCAGCTTAGGGGACAGCTACTCTGAAGCTTTCTTT. It yields the protein CASSLGDSYSEAFF.

This clone was observed once. This chain's CDR3 is CASSEKGAGKNIQYF. CDR3 nucleotide sequence: TGTGCCAGCAGTGAAAAGGGGGCTGGCAAAAACATTCAGTACTTC. This rearrangement joins TRBV2 to TRBJ2-4; 7 bases are shared with TRBD1. Germline CDR1 SNHLY, CDR2 FYNNEI. J was trimmed by 3 bases and V by 2 bases; bases with no gene match: 4. The CDR3 covers 15 residues.

The rearrangement uses TRBV28 and TRBJ1-1, with D hard to call. The CDR3 is 13 amino acids. CDR1 is MDHEN and CDR2 is SYDVKM in the germline V gene. V was cut by 6 bases and J by 4 bases, with 12 bases left in between. CDR3 residues: CASRDRQSTEAFF. The CDR3 bases are TGTGCCAGCAGAGATAGACAAAGCACTGAAGCTTTCTTT. Full variable domain (outside the CDR3, taken from reference TRBV28 and TRBJ1-1): DVKVTQSSRYLVKRTGEKVFLECVQDMDHENMFWYRQDPGLGLRLIYFSYDVKMKEKGDIPEGYSVSREKKERFSLILESASTNQTSMYLCASRDRQSTEAFFGQGTRLTVV.

The V and J genes are TRBV5-4 and TRBJ1-5; TRBD1 aligns across 8 bases. Per germline, CDR1 SGHNT and CDR2 YYREEE (reference sequence). This CDR3 has 18 amino acids. Trimming removed 3 bases from V and 4 bases from J; junction bases left unmatched: 15. The CDR3 protein is CASSSWTGLLGGNQPQHF. The CDR3, as DNA: TGTGCCAGCAGCTCCTGGACAGGGTTACTCGGGGGAAATCAGCCCCAGCATTTT.

V and J are TRBV11-3 and TRBJ2-3; a possible D gene is TRBD1 (6 bases). V was cut by 5 bases and J by 2 bases, with 8 bases left in between. This CDR3 is 13 amino acids long. CDR1 and CDR2 from the germline V gene are SGHNT and YENEEA. This CDR3 is CASSRQVTDTQYF. The CDR3 nucleotides read TGTGCCAGCAGCCGACAGGTCACAGATACGCAGTATTTT.

The J gene is TRBJ2-6, the V gene TRBV30, with D tentatively TRBD1 (5 bases). The CDR3 runs 14 residues. The germline V gene encodes CDR1 GTSNPN and CDR2 SVGIG (reference sequence). Trimming stripped 5 bases from V and 0 bases from J, with 8 bases between. CDR3 DNA sequence: TGTGCCTGGGATCAGGGCTCTGGGGCCAACGTCCTGACTTTC. It is translated as CAWDQGSGANVLTF.

This sequence joins TRBV25-1 and TRBJ1-2, with a tentative D call TRBD1 (5 bases). Germline lookup yields CDR1 MGHDK and CDR2 SYGVNS. Trimming left V 0 bases short and J 4 bases short, with 12 bases between. The CDR3 is made up of 15 amino acids. The CDR3, as DNA: TGTGCCAGCAGTGAATATGGAGGGACGGCCTATGGCTACACCTTC. This gives the protein CASSEYGGTAYGYTF.

The chain carries TRBV6-5 and TRBJ1-4; D is perhaps TRBD1 (5 bases). Trimming pared 5 bases from V and 8 bases from J, leaving 15 bases between. CDR1 is MNHEY and CDR2 is SVGAGI in the germline V gene. This CDR3 is 14 amino acids long. The CDR3 loop is CASSGAPAGEKLFF. The CDR3 DNA sequence: TGTGCCAGCAGTGGGGCCCCCGCCGGCGAAAAACTGTTTTTT.

The genes are TRBV27 and TRBJ2-7; perhaps TRBD2 as D (5 bases). Germline V gives CDR1 MNHEY, CDR2 SMNVEV (reference sequence). This CDR3 has 14 amino acids. V dropped 4 bases and J dropped 5 bases, with 15 bases sitting between them. The CDR3 reads CASSSFLRVHEQYF. CDR3 DNA sequence: TGTGCCAGCAGTTCTTTTCTGCGGGTGCACGAGCAGTACTTC.

This chain connects TRBV7-9 to TRBJ2-7, with D perhaps TRBD2 (6 bases). The ends were cut back, 1 base at V and 6 bases at J, with 16 bases in the middle. Germline V gene sequence: CDR1 SEHNR, CDR2 FQNEAQ (reference sequence). The CDR3 loop spans 15 amino acids. The DNA of the CDR3 is TGTGCCAGCAGCTTAGGGGGGGATAGCCCTCGCGAGCAGTACTTC. It encodes CASSLGGDSPREQYF.

The V gene is TRBV6-5, the J gene TRBJ1-1, with 7 bases matching TRBD1. J was trimmed by 4 bases and V by 6 bases; bases with no gene match: 2. Per germline, CDR1 MNHEY and CDR2 SVGAGI. The CDR3 consists of 12 residues. The CDR3: CASSHRGTEAFF. CDR3 in DNA: TGTGCCAGCAGCCACAGGGGCACTGAAGCTTTCTTT.

The V gene is TRBV13, the J gene TRBJ1-6; a possible D gene is TRBD1 (5 bases). CDR1 PRHDT and CDR2 FYEKMQ come from the germline V gene (reference sequence). The CDR3 totals 16 residues. The V gene lost 5 bases and the J gene lost 8 bases, with 19 bases spanning the gap. CDR3 amino acids: CASSPGGGTAYSPLHF. The CDR3 bases are TGTGCCAGCAGCCCCGGGGGGGGGACCGCATATTCACCCCTCCACTTT. Combining the CDR3 with reference TRBV13 and TRBJ1-6 gives the whole variable domain AAGVIQSPRHLIKEKRETATLKCYPIPRHDTVYWYQQGPGQDPQFLISFYEKMQSDKGSIPDRFSAQQFSDYHSELNMSSLELGDSALYFCASSPGGGTAYSPLHFGNGTRLTVT.

The V call is TRBV6-1, the J call TRBJ2-3; no reliable D call. The CDR3 totals 14 residues. Germline CDR1 reads MNHNS; CDR2 reads SASEGT. V was cut by 1 base and J by 5 bases, with 10 bases left in between. The CDR3 DNA follows: TGTGCCAGCAGTGAAGGGAGACTCCGAGATACGCAGTATTTT. This translates into CASSEGRLRDTQYF.

The V call is TRBV6-1, the J call TRBJ1-1; TRBD1 might be the D (5 bases). The germline gives CDR1 MNHNS, CDR2 SASEGT. The CDR3 totals 13 residues. V was trimmed by 6 bases and J by 8 bases, leaving 16 bases between them. For the CDR3, the DNA is TGTGCCAGCAGCCAGGCAAAGGGGATCGAAGCTTTCTTT. Protein: CASSQAKGIEAFF.

The rearrangement uses TRBV11-1 and TRBJ2-3, with D tentatively TRBD2 (6 bases). CDR3 length equals 13 residues. Germline CDR1 is SGHAT and CDR2 is FQDESV (reference sequence). With 5 bases removed from V and 8 bases from J, the gap between germline ends came to 14 bases. The CDR3 is CASSTDYASTQYF. The CDR3 nucleotides are TGTGCCAGCAGCACGGACTACGCGAGTACGCAGTATTTT. The full variable domain, its missing parts supplied by reference TRBV11-1 and TRBJ2-3, is EAEVAQSPRYKITEKSQAVAFWCDPISGHATLYWYRQILGQGPELLVQFQDESVVDDSQLPKDRFSAERLKGVDSTLKIQPAELGDSAMYLCASSTDYASTQYFGPGTRLTVL.

J is TRBJ1-6 and V is TRBV6-5; 9 positions agree with TRBD1. Germline CDR1 MNHEY, CDR2 SVGAGI. There are 14 residues in the CDR3. Germline trimming cut 5 bases from V and 10 bases from J; bases unmatched to any gene: 6. Written as DNA, the CDR3 is TGTGCCAGCAGTCGGGACAGGGCCGGCTCACCCCTCCACTTT. Protein: CASSRDRAGSPLHF.

This clone came up once. The chain carries TRBV29-1 and TRBJ2-3; TRBD1 matches 8 bases. Germline trimming cut 6 bases from V and 4 bases from J; bases unmatched to any gene: 9. Germline CDR1 reads SQVTM; CDR2 reads ANQGSEA. The CDR3 covers 14 residues. The CDR3 reads CSVSRTGSADTQYF. CDR3 bases: TGCAGCGTCTCCCGGACAGGGAGCGCAGATACGCAGTATTTT.

The genes are TRBV7-9 and TRBJ2-7, with D perhaps matching TRBD1 (6 bases). Looked up from germline, CDR1 is SEHNR and CDR2 is FQNEAQ (reference sequence). V was pared by 1 base and J by 2 bases, with 18 bases between. The CDR3 runs 17 residues. The CDR3 sequence is CASSLESTGWLTYEQYF. The CDR3 nucleotides read TGTGCCAGCAGCTTAGAGTCTACAGGGTGGTTGACCTACGAGCAGTACTTC.

The V call is TRBV6-5, the J call TRBJ1-1; D gene unclear. Germline assignment: CDR1 MNHEY and CDR2 SVGAGI. The CDR3 has 13 amino acids. The ends were cut back, 1 base at V and 2 bases at J, with 5 bases in the middle. The CDR3 reads CASSYWANTEAFF. In DNA form, the CDR3 reads TGTGCCAGCAGTTACTGGGCCAACACTGAAGCTTTCTTT.

This clone was picked up one time. The CDR3 protein is CASSGEGLAGRNTGELFF. CDR3 DNA sequence: TGTGCCAGCAGCGGCGAAGGACTAGCGGGGAGGAACACCGGGGAGCTGTTTTTT. J is TRBJ2-2 and V is TRBV9; 12 bases line up with TRBD2. The J segment lost 1 base and the V segment lost 3 bases, leaving 7 bases of the junction unmatched. The CDR3 contains 18 residues. Per the germline V gene, CDR1 is SGDLS and CDR2 is YYNGEE.

The rearrangement joins TRBV6-1 to TRBJ2-3; 11 bases align to TRBD2. The CDR3 contains 15 residues. Germline CDR1 is MNHNS and CDR2 is SASEGT. Trimming took 6 bases from V and 1 from J; bases not matched to a gene: 3. This CDR3 reads CASRTLAGGTDTQYF. The CDR3, as DNA: TGTGCCAGCAGGACACTAGCGGGAGGCACAGATACGCAGTATTTT.

The chain has TRBV10-3 and TRBJ1-5, with D unresolved. Germline lookup yields CDR1 ENHRY and CDR2 SYGVKD. This CDR3 region has 15 residues. Trimming shortened V by 0 bases and J by 4 bases, and 10 bases separated the two germline ends. CDR3 residues: CAISESLTENQPQHF. CDR3 nucleotide sequence: TGTGCCATCAGTGAGTCCTTGACGGAGAATCAGCCCCAGCATTTT.

The chain employs TRBV9 and TRBJ2-5; D remains unclear. Trimming stripped 0 bases from V and 4 bases from J, with 10 bases between. The CDR3 is 14 residues long. Germline V CDR1 and CDR2: SGDLS, YYNGEE. The CDR3 sequence: CASSVVGFSETQYF. The CDR3 DNA reads as TGTGCCAGCAGCGTAGTCGGGTTTTCAGAGACCCAGTACTTC.

V gene TRBV6-1 combines with J gene TRBJ2-1, with 7 bases fitting TRBD2. Per germline, CDR1 MNHNS and CDR2 SASEGT. V dropped 9 bases and J dropped 2; count of bases not matched to a gene: 10. The CDR3 spans 15 residues. The chain's CDR3 is CASTPRLAPYNEQFF. The CDR3 DNA follows: TGTGCCAGTACGCCCAGACTAGCACCCTACAATGAGCAGTTCTTC.